This T cell receptor beta chain originates from a study of Ad26.COV2.S vaccination and SARS-CoV-2 variants. About the research overall: The COV1001 Ad26.COV2.S trial arm included the donor.

V was clipped by 2 bases and J by 6 bases; unmatched bases: 5. The germline V gene encodes CDR1 SGHTS and CDR2 YDEGEE. The CDR3 is made up of 13 amino acids. Treatment noted: roughly 20 received Ad26.COV2.S at low or high dose, single or two shots; 5 received placebo; per-sample allocation not given. On day 63 after the first injection, vaccine and placebo recipients gave samples. This table comes from immunoSEQ multiplex PCR, and its TCRdb copy is limited to in-frame clones, with some not included. The profile covers some 290,000 clones, with around 84% appearing a single time and 1.9% taken by the ten largest.

The chain recombines TRBV5-8 with TRBJ2-7; 7 nucleotides match TRBD1. The sample was peripheral blood, taken in a trial of Ad26.COV2.S vaccine versus placebo. This TCR was recovered from a person aged 18-65 years who received the Ad26.COV2.S COVID-19 vaccine or a placebo. CDR3: CASSFDRVSEQYF. CDR3 bases: TGTGCCAGCAGCTTTGACAGGGTGTCCGAGCAGTACTTC.